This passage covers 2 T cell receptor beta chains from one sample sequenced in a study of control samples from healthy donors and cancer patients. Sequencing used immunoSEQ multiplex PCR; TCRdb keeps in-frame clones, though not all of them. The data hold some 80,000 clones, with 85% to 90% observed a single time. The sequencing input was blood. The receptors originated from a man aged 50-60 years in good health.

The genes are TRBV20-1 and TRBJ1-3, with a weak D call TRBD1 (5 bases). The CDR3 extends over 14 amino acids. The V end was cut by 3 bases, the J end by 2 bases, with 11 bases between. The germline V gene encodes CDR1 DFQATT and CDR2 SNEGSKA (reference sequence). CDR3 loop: CSASRRTPGNTIYF. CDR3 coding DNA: TGCAGTGCTAGTAGAAGGACACCTGGAAACACCATATATTTT.

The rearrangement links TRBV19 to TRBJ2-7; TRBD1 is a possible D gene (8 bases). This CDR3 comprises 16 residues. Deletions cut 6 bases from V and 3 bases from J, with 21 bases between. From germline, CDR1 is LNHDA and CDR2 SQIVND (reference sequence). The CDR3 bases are TGTGCCAGTAGCAGGGGGCCAGGGGGGGCCGGCTACGAGCAGTACTTC. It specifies CASSRGPGGAGYEQYF.